The present entry profiles one TCR beta chain with its context. The sample originates from a study of CD8 T cells in Susac syndrome. A quantity of roughly 0.5 to 1 ug RNA underwent reverse transcription using random hexamers. TCRdb independently ran MiXCR on the immunoSEQ multiplex PCR reads; one entry per CDR3 protein. Here the sample spans 100,000 to 150,000 distinct CDR3 sequences, about 95% being singletons. The germline V gene encodes CDR1 DFQATT and CDR2 SNEGSKA (reference sequence). The CDR3 runs 16 residues. The trim removed 0 bases at V and 3 bases at J, leaving 6 bases unmatched. This clonotype was sampled from a human donor in good health. The chain carries TRBV20-1 and TRBJ2-1, with 9 nucleotides matching TRBD2. The specimen sequenced was CD4+ T cells from PBMCs. CDR3: CSARDRREGFYNEQFF. As DNA, the CDR3 is TGCAGTGCTAGAGATCGGCGGGAGGGGTTCTACAATGAGCAGTTCTTC.